The rows below give T cell receptor beta chains drawn from one sample of a study of cytomegalovirus exposure and HLA in healthy donors. Measured with immunoSEQ multiplex PCR; TCRdb has only the in-frame clones, and not every one. The sample yields 150,000 to 200,000 clones, roughly 82% seen once. Source material: PBMCs. Source of these receptors: a woman between 18 and 29 years old in good health and CMV-seronegative. Both conserved end residues are part of each CDR3. The order of the fields is clone size, V gene, J gene, D gene, CDR3 DNA, CDR3 protein. D genes are given only for firm matches. A row's size may be missing; if present it is once, few, many or a size class.

-	TRBV5-1	TRBJ2-1	-	TGCGCCAGCAGCTTGGCAAGTGAGAGGGGGACATTTGAGCAGTTCTTC	CASSLASERGTFEQFF
-	TRBV9	TRBJ1-1	TRBD1	TGTGCCAGCAGCGCCCGGACAGGGGGCACTGAAGCTTTCTTT	CASSARTGGTEAFF
medium-sized	TRBV23-1	TRBJ2-7	-	TGCGCCAGCAGACACTCCTACGAGCAGTACTTC	CASRHSYEQYF
-	TRBV5-1	TRBJ2-1	-	TGCGCCAGCAGCTTTACGGAGGGCCGGGGCAATGAGCAGTTCTTC	CASSFTEGRGNEQFF
once	TRBV6-5	TRBJ2-5	TRBD1	TGTGCCAGCAGTTTTAGACAGGGTAGTCAGACCCAGTACTTC	CASSFRQGSQTQYF
-	TRBV29-1	TRBJ1-2	TRBD1	TGCAGCGTATCCCAGCTGACCAGGGGGCTGGGTGGCTACACCTTC	CSVSQLTRGLGGYTF
-	TRBV9	TRBJ1-1	TRBD1	TGTGCCAGCAGCGCCGGGACAGCTAACACTGAAGCTTTCTTT	CASSAGTANTEAFF
-	TRBV27	TRBJ2-7	TRBD2	TGTGCCAGCAGTTTTCGGCGGGAGAGGGGATACGAGCAGTACTTC	CASSFRRERGYEQYF
-	TRBV6-5	TRBJ1-1	-	TGTGCCAGCAGCCGTCCCGGGGCCGGGGGAGCTTTCTTT	CASSRPGAGGAFF
-	TRBV11-2	TRBJ1-2	-	TGTGCCAGCAGCTCTTATCCCCGGGGCAGGGGTGTGAACTATGGCTACACCTTC	CASSSYPRGRGVNYGYTF
-	TRBV5-1	TRBJ1-2	TRBD1	TGCGCCAGCAGACAGCCAACCGGGACAGGGGGGGACTATGGCTACACCTTC	CASRQPTGTGGDYGYTF
-	TRBV11-2	TRBJ2-7	-	TGTGCCAGCAGCCCCTACCTCGGGGGACGCGAGCAGTACTTC	CASSPYLGGREQYF
-	TRBV5-1	TRBJ2-7	-	TGCGCCAGCAGCCTTGGGGTGGGGGGAGCCTACGAGCAGTACTTC	CASSLGVGGAYEQYF